A selection of T cell receptor beta chains follows, all from one sample in a study of shared clonotypes between healthy human individuals. The repertoire was sequenced with immunoSEQ multiplex PCR; TCRdb's copy has only in-frame clones and lacks some. This table has some 2.1 million clones, around 96% appearing once. What was sequenced was naive CD8+ T cells sorted from blood. Every receptor here comes from a man between 18 and 35 years old in good health. Both conserved end residues are trimmed from each CDR3.

v_call,cdr3_aa
TRBV14,ASSQDVGASYQETQY
TRBV4-3,ASSPILAGEGDEQY
TRBV27,ASSLRGPAYNEQF
TRBV10-2,ASREVGTEAF
TRBV14,ASSQTGGSGNTIY
TRBV5-1,ASSSPGNTGELF
TRBV27,ASSFWGDYEQY
TRBV7-9,ASSLDEAF
TRBV5-6,ASSSIGRQETQY
TRBV27,ASSLGVRDIQY
TRBV5-1,ASSLAQGAFNEQF
TRBV27,ASSLDFTYEQY
TRBV27,ASSLGVVQPQH
TRBV7-8,ASSFAGGTGELF
TRBV5-6,ASSLAVTDTQY
TRBV28,ASSFPNQPQH
TRBV27,ASSKAGSYNSPLH
TRBV6-5,ASSYGDYTGELF
TRBV5-6,ASSPGVLNTEAF
TRBV5-8,ASSLSGGSFTEQY
TRBV2,ASSLGQGTNYGYT
TRBV5-4,ASSSGLAAYEQY
TRBV20-1,CGTVPYEQY
TRBV7-9,ASSTWDNYNEQF
TRBV27,ASSILTDTQY
TRBV6-5,ASSYSTKDEQF
TRBV6-5,ASSYQGDTQY
TRBV4-1,ASSQLNSHEQY
TRBV6-6,ASSYTSSGGYEQY
TRBV7-9,ASSGAMNTEAF
TRBV29-1,SVPGEGKSGQPQH
TRBV4-3,ASSQDFSAHGGTNYNEQF
TRBV11-2,ASSFGTGAHEQY
TRBV27,ASSFVAGASHSYEQY
TRBV7-8,ASSFPGAYNEQF
TRBV7-9,ASDRQAGSYNEQF
TRBV5-1,ASSLDLLRSSYNEQF
TRBV14,ASSQTGQETQY
TRBV6-8,ASSYCAGGRQETQY
TRBV6-5,ASSYSIGGETQY
TRBV6-5,ASSYSAGYQETQY
TRBV30,AWGIVEHTEAF
TRBV30,AWDSSGAGELF
TRBV9,ASSVEASGGITDTQY
TRBV7-9,ASSLAYGGQNIQY
TRBV7-9,ASSFSQGANTEAF
TRBV5-1,ASSLVVRSTDTQY
TRBV6-5,ASSYSTGGRSYEQY
TRBV27,ASSLVPRGAGTGELF
TRBV4-3,ASSQDTGINSYEQY
TRBV29-1,SVHRNTEAF
TRBV7-9,ASSLDIEAGTTNTGELF
TRBV27,ASSLGPGPSYEQY
TRBV28,ASSSPSRRESYEQY
TRBV2,ASSTDETQY